The present TCR beta chain was sequenced within a study of early T cells in non-severe SARS-CoV-2 infection. Study-wide background: The chains were unpaired, and the sequenced material was bulk RNA from unsorted whole blood.

The TCR library protocol attached unique molecular identifiers to the individual cDNA molecules. TCRdb used MiXCR to reprocess the 5' RACE reads, holding one entry per CDR3 protein. The sample yields about 70,000 distinct CDR3 sequences, 8% to 10% seen once. Study-wide results and caveats: Matching with VDJdb favored anti-spike CD8 responses (missing private and CD4 specificities).

In the case of this clonotype: Its antigen remains unknown. A much larger clonotype is one base distant, so this may be a read error.

V was shortened by 4 bases and J by 5 bases, with 12 bases between the two germline ends. The CDR3 spans 14 residues. CDR1 and CDR2 from the germline V gene are LGHNA and YSLEER. The rearrangement uses TRBV4-3 and TRBJ2-4; D is uncertain. The input for sequencing was whole blood, taken at baseline. The source is an adult who was a healthcare worker with PCR-confirmed SARS-CoV-2 infection or an uninfected control (not recorded which). The CDR3 region has the DNA TGCGCCAGCAGCCCCTTCTTGGCCGAAAACATTCAGTACTTC. Encoded protein: CASSPFLAENIQYF.